The subject of this entry is one T cell receptor (beta chain). The data are from a study of blood T cell repertoires in COVID-19. Study context: Samples of COVID-19 (acute and convalescent) were obtained from the United States, Italy and Spain.

Original processing methods: Reference gene primer amplification gave estimated nucleated cell counts. Generated by immunoSEQ multiplex PCR, the TCRdb table keeps only in-frame clones and is missing some. V and J calls and clone size are copied from that table; D and trimming were computed from the DNA. This table has 45,000 to 60,000 clones, around 84% appearing once. CDR1 and CDR2 from the germline V gene are WNHNN and SYGVQD (reference sequence). The CDR3 is made up of 16 amino acids. The ends were cut back, 6 bases at V and 7 bases at J, with 22 bases in the middle. The chain links TRBV10-1 to TRBJ2-4; D may be TRBD1 (6 bases). The clonotype comes from a man between 70 and 80 years old with active COVID-19. The sequenced material came from peripheral blood. As DNA, the CDR3 is TGCGCCAGCAGGACTCCATCCGACAGGCAGTGGAACATTCAGTACTTC. Protein sequence: CASRTPSDRQWNIQYF.